A single sample is the source of the 31 T cell receptor beta chains below, sequenced in a study of OX40 agonist ivuxolimab in advanced cancers. Repertoires were generated with immunoSEQ multiplex PCR, while TCRdb's copy carries only in-frame clones and drops some. The sample yields fewer than 55,000 clones, approximately 88% seen once. This material consisted of CD4+ or CD8+ T cells sorted from blood, taken in a trial of the OX40 agonist ivuxolimab. The receptors come from an adult with an advanced solid tumor such as melanoma, head and neck, liver or kidney cancer.

A single count supports this clone. The genes are TRBV7-3 and TRBJ2-5, with TRBD1 identical over 7 bases. CDR1 and CDR2 (germline): SGHTA, FQGTGA. The CDR3 runs to 14 residues. Germline trimming cut 5 bases from V and 2 bases from J; bases unmatched to any gene: 5. This CDR3 reads CASSRTGQQETQYF. The CDR3 DNA follows: TGTGCCAGCAGCCGAACGGGACAGCAAGAGACCCAGTACTTC.

The chain joins TRBV28 to TRBJ2-5, with no clear D. The CDR3 covers 10 residues. Trimming shortened V by 8 bases and J by 4 bases, and 5 bases separated the two germline ends. Germline CDR1 reads MDHEN; CDR2 reads SYDVKM. The DNA for the CDR3 is TGTGCCAGCGGACGAGAGACCCAGTACTTC. Residues: CASGRETQYF.

V and J are TRBV5-1 and TRBJ2-3; D may correspond to TRBD1 or TRBD2 (6 bases each). V lost 4 bases and J lost 2, with 14 bases in between. This CDR3 contains 15 residues. Germline CDR1 SGHRS, CDR2 YFSETQ. For the CDR3, the DNA is TGCGCCAGCAGCCCCCGGGGGCAGACCACAGATACGCAGTATTTT. This translates into CASSPRGQTTDTQYF.

This clone has just a few counts. The J gene is TRBJ2-1, the V gene TRBV9; weak D call: TRBD1 (6 bases). The CDR3 is 15 amino acids. V shed 4 bases and J shed 7 bases, with 18 bases lying between them. Per germline, CDR1 SGDLS and CDR2 YYNGEE. The CDR3 sequence: CASSLGQTSLNEQFF. For the CDR3, the DNA is TGTGCCAGCAGCCTCGGACAGACGTCGCTGAATGAGCAGTTCTTC. The full variable domain, its missing parts supplied by reference TRBV9 and TRBJ2-1, is DSGVTQTPKHLITATGQRVTLRCSPRSGDLSVYWYQQSLDQGLQFLIQYYNGEERAKGNILERFSAQQFPDLHSELNLSSLELGDSALYFCASSLGQTSLNEQFFGPGTRLTVL.

This chain joins TRBV6-6 and TRBJ2-3, with 10 positions matching TRBD2. Germline CDR1 and CDR2: MNHNY and SVGAGI (reference sequence). The CDR3 sequence is 16 residues long. V lost 1 base, J lost 6 bases, and 7 bases stayed unmatched. This chain's CDR3 is CASSYLYSGRLDTQYF. The CDR3 nucleotides read TGTGCCAGCAGTTACTTATATAGCGGGAGGCTGGATACGCAGTATTTT.

This chain links TRBV29-1 with TRBJ2-3, with 12 bases aligning to TRBD2. CDR1 is SQVTM, CDR2 ANQGSEA, per germline. The CDR3 is 13 amino acids. With V trimmed by 6 bases and J by 6 bases, 4 bases remained unmatched. The CDR3 spells CSVRTSGTDTQYF. The CDR3 DNA sequence: TGCAGCGTCCGGACTAGCGGGACGGATACGCAGTATTTT.

This clone was observed once. The chain couples TRBV5-1 to TRBJ1-4; D is possibly TRBD1 (5 bases). The ends were cut back, 3 bases at V and 4 bases at J, with 10 bases in the middle. CDR1 is SGHRS, CDR2 YFSETQ, per germline. The CDR3 is made up of 14 amino acids. The chain's CDR3 is CASSWTDSNEKLFF. The CDR3 DNA reads as TGCGCCAGCAGCTGGACTGACAGTAATGAAAAACTGTTTTTT.

CDR3 amino acids: CASSDRFEAFF. As DNA, the CDR3 is TGTGCCAGCAGCGACAGGTTTGAAGCTTTCTTT. The chain links TRBV6-1 to TRBJ1-1; TRBD1 might be the D (6 bases). Trimming shortened V by 6 bases and J by 7 bases, and 9 bases separated the two germline ends. The CDR3 totals 11 residues. Germline assignment: CDR1 MNHNS and CDR2 SASEGT.

The table lists this clone with a few counts. This chain links TRBV18 with TRBJ2-7; TRBD2 matches 13 bases. Germline V gives CDR1 KGHSH, CDR2 LQKENI. This CDR3 has 15 residues. Germline trimming cut 2 bases from V and 9 bases from J; bases unmatched to any gene: 7. The DNA for the CDR3 is TGTGCCAGCTCACCAGCCGGGACTAGCGGGATTGGGCAGTACTTC. This sequence encodes CASSPAGTSGIGQYF.

This clone was recorded a few times. The chain links TRBV30 to TRBJ1-2; D is ambiguous. The CDR3 is 13 residues long. In germline, CDR1 is GTSNPN, CDR2 SVGIG (reference sequence). The germline V and J ends were trimmed by 2 bases and 3 bases, with 10 bases remaining between them. CDR3 amino acids: CAWSPSLDYGYTF. The DNA of the CDR3 is TGTGCCTGGAGTCCGAGTCTGGACTATGGCTACACCTTC.

The chain has TRBV4-2 and TRBJ2-3, with 15 bases identical to TRBD2. V gave up 0 bases and J gave up 3 bases; unmatched junction bases: 7. Germline V gives CDR1 LGHNA, CDR2 YNFKEQ. The CDR3 has 19 amino acids. The CDR3 region is CASSQEGLAGGPGTDTQYF. DNA for the CDR3: TGTGCCAGCAGCCAAGAAGGACTAGCGGGAGGGCCGGGAACAGATACGCAGTATTTT.

The chain combines TRBV30 with TRBJ1-2; D is possibly TRBD1 (6 bases). CDR3 length equals 13 residues. Germline V gene lookup returns CDR1 GTSNPN and CDR2 SVGIG (reference sequence). The V gene lost 5 bases and the J gene lost 8 bases, with 18 bases spanning the gap. CDR3 sequence: CAWASQGQRGYTF. The CDR3 DNA reads TGTGCCTGGGCTTCGCAGGGGCAGAGGGGCTACACCTTC.

This clone was observed once. V is TRBV7-2 and J is TRBJ2-7; D call uncertain. V was cut by 2 bases and J by 3 bases, with 8 bases left in between. The CDR3 runs to 13 residues. Germline CDR1 is SGHTA and CDR2 is FQGNSA. Written as DNA, the CDR3 is TGTGCCAGCAGCTTACGACGGAACTACGAGCAGTACTTC. Protein product: CASSLRRNYEQYF.

This clone has a handful of counts. The gene calls are TRBV18 and TRBJ2-1; D might be TRBD2 (5 bases). Between the trimmed V and J ends, which lost 6 bases and 2 bases, there was a span of 14 bases. CDR3 length equals 15 residues. In germline, CDR1 is KGHSH, CDR2 LQKENI. The CDR3 region is CASSPSSSAYNEQFF. As DNA, the CDR3 is TGTGCCAGCTCGCCCTCTAGCTCTGCCTACAATGAGCAGTTCTTC.

The chain employs TRBV10-3 and TRBJ2-6, with TRBD2 matching 12 bases. Germline V CDR1 and CDR2: ENHRY, SYGVKD. J lost 2 bases, V lost 6 bases, and 5 bases had no gene match. The CDR3 consists of 17 residues. CDR3 sequence: CAISRTSGETGANVLTF. CDR3 DNA: TGTGCCATCAGCCGGACTAGCGGGGAAACTGGGGCCAACGTCCTGACTTTC.

The gene calls are TRBV6-1 and TRBJ1-1, with D uncertain. CDR1 and CDR2 (germline): MNHNS, SASEGT. Between the trimmed V and J ends, which lost 7 bases and 1 base, there was a span of 13 bases. This CDR3 is 14 amino acids long. The CDR3 DNA follows: TGTGCCAGCATCCCCAACAGTAAGAACACTGAAGCTTTCTTT. It specifies CASIPNSKNTEAFF.

The genes are TRBV6-1 and TRBJ2-7; D ambiguous. Trimming took 2 bases from V and 0 from J, leaving 11 bases between them. CDR1 is MNHNS and CDR2 is SASEGT in the germline V gene. CDR3 length equals 15 residues. CDR3 in amino acids: CASSERASSSYEQYV. DNA of the CDR3: TGTGCCAGCAGTGAACGGGCGAGTAGCTCCTACGAGCAGTACGTC.

This chain joins TRBV5-1 and TRBJ2-5, with TRBD2 matching 8 bases. The V gene's germline CDR1 is SGHRS and CDR2 YFSETQ. Unmatched junction bases numbered 5, after V lost 3 bases and J lost 1 base. The CDR3 totals 15 residues. CDR3 loop: CASSSRGTSQETQYF. DNA for the CDR3: TGCGCCAGCAGCTCGCGGGGGACTAGCCAAGAGACCCAGTACTTC.

The rearrangement joins TRBV2 to TRBJ1-3, with D perhaps TRBD1 (6 bases). Germline values: CDR1 SNHLY, CDR2 FYNNEI. With 8 bases removed from V and 7 bases from J, the gap between germline ends came to 15 bases. The CDR3 is 13 residues long. DNA of the CDR3: TGTGCCAGCCGGGGGGGGCTTCCGAACACCATATATTTT. Translating it yields CASRGGLPNTIYF.

The chain combines TRBV19 with TRBJ2-2, with a weak D call TRBD1 (5 bases). Trimming stripped 5 bases from V and 0 bases from J, with 19 bases between. From germline, CDR1 is LNHDA and CDR2 SQIVND (reference sequence). The CDR3 contains 18 residues. The CDR3, as DNA: TGTGCCAGTAGTCCAAACCCCATTGGGGCCCCGAACACCGGGGAGCTGTTTTTT. Its protein is CASSPNPIGAPNTGELFF. Full variable domain (rest looked up from reference TRBV19 and TRBJ2-2): DGGITQSPKYLFRKEGQNVTLSCEQNLNHDAMYWYRQDPGQGLRLIYYSQIVNDFQKGDIAEGYSVSREKKESFPLTVTSAQKNPTAFYLCASSPNPIGAPNTGELFFGEGSRLTVL.

The genes are TRBV7-2 and TRBJ2-5, with 7 nucleotides matching TRBD2. V shed 3 bases and J 4 bases; nucleotides not matched to a gene: 5. Germline V gene lookup returns CDR1 SGHTA and CDR2 FQGNSA. This CDR3 spans 14 amino acids. CDR3 loop: CASSFGGGLETQYF. The CDR3 DNA follows: TGTGCCAGCAGCTTCGGGGGAGGGTTAGAGACCCAGTACTTC.

Note on this clone: The sample has other DNA sequences that encode this CDR3 too. The rearrangement uses TRBV15 and TRBJ1-2; D gene ambiguous. The CDR3 consists of 13 residues. The ends were cut back, 0 bases at V and 2 bases at J, with 4 bases in the middle. Germline CDR1 LNHNV, CDR2 YYDKDF (reference sequence). DNA for the CDR3: TGTGCCACCAGCAGAGACAGGAACTATGGCTACACCTTC. Protein product: CATSRDRNYGYTF.

V gene TRBV27 combines with J gene TRBJ1-2, with 8 bases matching TRBD1. CDR3 length equals 15 residues. CDR1 is MNHEY, CDR2 SMNVEV, per germline (reference sequence). Unmatched junction bases numbered 9, after V lost 5 bases and J lost 4 bases. CDR3 region: CASSRDRGSGYGYTF. The CDR3 nucleotides read TGTGCCAGCAGTCGAGACAGGGGATCGGGCTATGGCTACACCTTC.

The table lists this clone with a count of one. The rearrangement uses TRBV7-3 and TRBJ1-2; 9 bases agree with TRBD1. With V trimmed by 5 bases and J by 4 bases, 5 bases remained unmatched. The germline gives CDR1 SGHTA, CDR2 FQGTGA. The CDR3 runs to 14 residues. The CDR3 reads CASSGGQGLYGYTF. The CDR3 DNA follows: TGTGCCAGCAGCGGGGGACAGGGCCTCTATGGCTACACCTTC.

This clone showed up just once. This chain connects TRBV5-1 to TRBJ2-1; 7 nucleotides agree with TRBD1. J gave up 1 base and V 2 bases, and 3 bases lay outside the gene matches. The CDR3 is 15 residues long. Germline V gives CDR1 SGHRS, CDR2 YFSETQ. The CDR3 coding sequence is TGCGCCAGCAGCTTAGGACAGGCGTCCTACAATGAGCAGTTCTTC. As protein: CASSLGQASYNEQFF.

The V gene is TRBV2, the J gene TRBJ2-1; 16 bases fit TRBD2. The CDR3 is 19 residues long. V lost 8 bases to trimming and J lost 6 bases; unmatched junction nucleotides: 16. Germline values: CDR1 SNHLY, CDR2 FYNNEI. CDR3 residues: CASGRSGLAGGPGSNEQFF. As DNA, the CDR3 is TGTGCCAGCGGGCGATCGGGACTAGCGGGGGGGCCGGGTAGCAATGAGCAGTTCTTC.

The chain joins TRBV6-5 to TRBJ1-5; weak D call: TRBD1 (6 bases). This CDR3 has 14 residues. Between the trimmed V and J ends, which lost 6 bases and 9 bases, there was a span of 18 bases. CDR1 is MNHEY, CDR2 SVGAGI, per germline. The CDR3 reads CASSPLAQGRPQHF. In nucleotides, the CDR3 is TGTGCCAGCAGCCCACTTGCGCAGGGGAGGCCCCAGCATTTT.

The chain couples TRBV5-1 to TRBJ2-2, with D perhaps being TRBD1 or TRBD2 (5 bases each). The CDR3 sequence is 15 residues long. Trimming pared 0 bases from V and 4 bases from J, leaving 10 bases between. Germline CDR1 reads SGHRS; CDR2 reads YFSETQ. CDR3 nucleotide sequence: TGCGCCAGCAGCTTGGTACCGGGGACCACCGGGGAGCTGTTTTTT. Encoded protein: CASSLVPGTTGELFF.

The chain recombines TRBV5-1 with TRBJ1-6; 7 bases are a match to TRBD1. Germline CDR1 and CDR2: SGHRS and YFSETQ. CDR3 length equals 13 residues. After removal of 3 bases from V and 8 bases from J, the junction contained 2 bases not matched to a gene. The CDR3, as DNA: TGCGCCAGCAGCTCAGACAGGGATTCACCCCTCCACTTT. Translated: CASSSDRDSPLHF.

The gene calls are TRBV6-5 and TRBJ2-5; D perhaps matches TRBD1 (6 bases). The germline V and J ends were trimmed by 2 bases and 11 bases, with 9 bases remaining between them. The germline V gene encodes CDR1 MNHEY and CDR2 SVGAGI. The CDR3 covers 11 residues. Written as DNA, the CDR3 is TGTGCCAGCAGTTACGGACAGCTTCAGTACTTC. Protein: CASSYGQLQYF.

This clone was seen only once. V and J are TRBV7-8 and TRBJ2-4; D is ambiguous. Trimming shortened V by 6 bases and J by 0 bases, and 6 bases separated the two germline ends. The CDR3 contains 13 residues. CDR1 and CDR2 from the germline V gene are SGHVS and FQNEAQ. CDR3 nucleotides: TGTGCCAGCAGTACCTCAGCCAAAAACATTCAGTACTTC. Amino acid sequence: CASSTSAKNIQYF. The variable domain in full, with the rest retrieved from reference TRBV7-8 and TRBJ2-4, is GAGVSQSPRYKVAKRGQDVALRCDPISGHVSLFWYQQALGQGPEFLTYFQNEAQLDKSGLPSDRFFAERPEGSVSTLKIQRTQQEDSAVYLCASSTSAKNIQYFGAGTRLSVL.